The next 6 T cell receptor beta chains were all read from a single sample in a study of cytomegalovirus exposure and HLA in healthy donors. Primers included in the PCR were 60 Vbeta and 13 Jbeta primers. Only in-frame clones appear in the TCRdb table, and some are missing; sequencing was by immunoSEQ multiplex PCR. The data show about 140,000 clones, and the top ten clones hold roughly 2.7%. Sequenced sample: PBMCs. These TCRs come from a man between 40 and 49 years old in good health and CMV-seronegative.

The J gene is TRBJ1-2, the V gene TRBV11-2; the match to TRBD1 covers 9 bases. Germline CDR1 is SGHAT and CDR2 is FQNNGV. With 4 bases clipped from V and 7 bases from J, the junction kept 10 bases outside the gene matches. CDR3 size: 15 residues. The CDR3: CASSSPNRGRGGYTF. The CDR3 DNA reads TGTGCCAGCAGCTCACCTAACAGGGGGCGCGGTGGCTACACCTTC.

The chain uses TRBV7-3 and TRBJ2-7; 9 bases fit TRBD2. With 5 bases clipped from V and 5 bases from J, the junction kept 4 bases outside the gene matches. Germline V gene sequence: CDR1 SGHTA, CDR2 FQGTGA. CDR3 length equals 13 residues. CDR3 DNA sequence: TGTGCCAGCAGCAGCGGGGGGCAGGACGAGCAGTACTTC. This translates into CASSSGGQDEQYF.

V usage is TRBV7-3 and J usage is TRBJ2-1; 8 bases line up with TRBD2. This CDR3 comprises 15 residues. V shed 1 base, J shed 6 bases, and the junction held 5 bases outside the gene matches. Germline CDR1 SGHTA, CDR2 FQGTGA. The CDR3 here is CASSLSGGGTNEQFF. The CDR3 nucleotides are TGTGCCAGCAGCTTAAGCGGCGGGGGGACCAATGAGCAGTTCTTC.

The chain links TRBV29-1 to TRBJ2-7; 7 bases align to TRBD1. The V gene end was trimmed by 6 bases and the J gene end by 3 bases; junction bases not matched to a gene: 5. CDR3 length equals 12 residues. The germline CDR1 and CDR2 sequences are SQVTM and ANQGSEA. CDR3 DNA: TGCAGCGTGGGTTCAGGGGGCTACGAGCAGTACTTC. Protein product: CSVGSGGYEQYF.

V and J are TRBV7-2 and TRBJ1-3; the D gene is possibly TRBD1 (5 bases). V shed 3 bases and J shed 2 bases, with 14 bases lying between them. CDR1 and CDR2 (germline): SGHTA, FQGNSA. The CDR3 contains 16 residues. CDR3: CASSFWGSGTGNTIYF. As DNA, the CDR3 is TGTGCCAGCAGCTTTTGGGGCTCTGGTACTGGAAACACCATATATTTT.

The J gene is TRBJ1-1, the V gene TRBV6-6; 8 bases line up with TRBD1. Germline CDR1 is MNHNY and CDR2 is SVGAGI (reference sequence). Trimming cost V 2 bases and J 11 bases; bases outside gene matches: 13. CDR3 length equals 15 residues. The CDR3 region is CASSYDSRTGPRAFF. CDR3 DNA: TGTGCCAGCAGTTACGATTCCCGGACAGGGCCTAGGGCTTTCTTT.